The sequence of this TCR beta chain was determined in a study of blood T cell repertoires in COVID-19. Turning to the study itself: Sources were T cells, B-cell-depleted T cells, or PBMCs; the material itself was cDNA or gDNA.

A note on this clone: The junction departs from germline at one end; a sequencing error may be responsible.

Generated by immunoSEQ multiplex PCR, the TCRdb table keeps only in-frame clones and is missing some. The sample yields over 120,000 clones, around 83% seen once. Sequences were obtained from peripheral blood. The TCR was taken from a man in his 60s with active or convalescent COVID-19.

The CDR3: CASSLDRNNSPLHF. The CDR3, as DNA: TGCGCCAGCAGTTTGGACAGGAATAATTCACCCCTCCACTTT. The genes are TRBV5-1 and TRBJ1-6; 7 nucleotides match TRBD1. CDR1 SGHRS and CDR2 YFSETQ come from the germline V gene. CDR3 length: 14 residues.